This paragraph reports one TCR beta chain. This clonotype was detected ten times or more. Its cognate antigen has yet to be identified. No base quality information exists; no much larger clone differs at one position. The source of the sample is a study of early T cells in non-severe SARS-CoV-2 infection (dated by TCRdb to 2020 to 2022). As for the study more broadly: Because TCR sequencing was done on bulk RNA from unsorted whole blood, the alpha and beta chains could not be paired. General findings and caveats noted by the study authors: Matching against VDJdb was skewed toward anti-spike CD8 responses, likely underestimated virus-specific expansions, and missed private and CD4 specificities.

The study was a case-control design nested within a healthcare worker cohort in London, UK, with weekly nasopharyngeal swab PCR tests and blood sampling. Between 23 and 31 March 2020, the week of the UK lockdown, healthcare workers were enrolled and then followed up weekly for as long as 16 weeks. The library was generated by 5' RACE. The sequencer was a NextSeq 500. In the TCR library protocol, unique molecular identifiers were attached to individual cDNA molecules to correct for PCR bias and sequencing error. Both TCR alpha and beta chains were sequenced, and tight co-correlation was observed between alpha and beta sequence abundances in each sample. Turning to the authors' computational methods: Decombinator V4 was used to annotate TCR sequences for V gene, J gene and CDR3. Expanded TCRs were defined as changing significantly between any two time points under a Poisson model with p below 0.0001. TCR abundances were normalised to the total number of TCRs sequenced per sample and were expressed as counts per million. MAIT TCRs were defined by TRAV1-2 paired with TRAJ12, TRAJ20 or TRAJ33, and iNKT TCRs by TRAV10 paired with TRAJ18. VDJdb, accessed 1 November 2021, was searched for CMV, EBV and SARS-CoV-2 annotated TCRs, with TCRs annotated for multiple antigens excluded. Through fastp at Q25 and MiXCR, TCRdb rebuilt clones from the public reads, retaining in-frame beta chains. One record per CDR3 amino acid sequence lists the most common genes and DNA. Clone size and V and J calls follow TCRdb, not the original study. The sample table records tens of thousands of distinct CDR3 sequences; around 4.6% of these occur just once. Clones ranked in the top ten supply less than 20% of the sample.

The germline V gene sets CDR1 to SGHTA and CDR2 to FQGNSA. From its cysteine to its phenylalanine, the CDR3 spans 14 amino acids. The kept DNA is CDR3 alone, 42 bases in frame from the first base. V lost 1 base and J lost 4 bases; the stretch between them is 8 bases long. The sequenced material came from whole blood. The receptor's source is an adult who was a healthcare worker with PCR-confirmed SARS-CoV-2 infection or an uninfected control (not recorded which). The V and J segments used are TRBV7-2 and TRBJ1-5, with the D segment identity uncertain. Here is the DNA: TGTGCCAGCAGCTTAGAGTCCGGGAATCAGCCCCAGCATTTT. It specifies CASSLESGNQPQHF.